This T cell receptor (beta chain) was identified in a study of blood T cell repertoires in COVID-19. Turning to the study itself: Donors in the United States, Italy and Spain gave samples during acute or convalescent COVID-19. PBMCs, B-cell-depleted T cells, or T cells provided the cDNA or gDNA that made up the material.

The CDR3 totals 16 residues. Germline CDR1 reads GTSNPN; CDR2 reads SVGIG (reference sequence). The V gene end was trimmed by 5 bases and the J gene end by 5 bases; junction bases not matched to a gene: 15. Assay: immunoSEQ multiplex PCR; the TCRdb copy retains only in-frame clones and omits some. The data show roughly 140,000 clones, about 83% seen once. The chain carries TRBV30 and TRBJ1-2, with 9 bases that match TRBD1. Sequencing was performed on peripheral blood. The TCR sequence derives from a middle-aged woman with acute or convalescent COVID-19. CDR3 protein: CAWGNRGLALGYGYTF. Here the CDR3 DNA reads TGTGCCTGGGGGAACAGGGGGCTAGCACTAGGGTATGGCTACACCTTC.